The 27 T cell receptor beta chains listed next were all sequenced from one sample in a study of cytotoxic CD8 clonotypes in ibrutinib-treated CLL (dated by TCRdb to the early 2020s). The time point label, read with the paper, signifies: roughly 2 years on ibrutinib. Library preparation employed the immunoSEQ multiplex PCR assay. The immuneACCESS repertoire file appears here via TCRdb, limited to in-frame rearrangements. These files lack a portion of the clones; in checked studies, under half of the deficit traces to unresolved V genes, and the cause of the others is not known. The sample table holds 76,000 or so clones, of which less than 90% were seen once. 38% of the sample is taken by the ten largest. The sequencing used PBMCs, collected after 24 months of ibrutinib treatment. These receptors all come from a human donor with chronic lymphocytic leukemia.

The chain has TRBV5-6 and TRBJ2-7; 16 bases agree with TRBD2. The CDR3 loop spans 15 amino acids. The V gene end was trimmed by 4 bases and the J gene end by 4 bases; junction bases not matched to a gene: 2. CDR1 and CDR2 from the germline V gene are SGHDT and YYEEEE. CDR3 protein: CASSPGLAGGYEQYF. In DNA, the CDR3 is TGTGCCAGCAGCCCGGGACTAGCGGGAGGGTACGAGCAGTACTTC.

The V and J genes are TRBV7-3 and TRBJ2-1; 8 bases agree with TRBD1. The CDR3 length is 14 residues. Per the germline V gene, CDR1 is SGHTA and CDR2 is FQGTGA. Germline trimming cut 2 bases from V and 7 bases from J; bases unmatched to any gene: 4. The CDR3 sequence is CASSLQGAGNEQFF. Here the CDR3 DNA reads TGTGCCAGCAGCTTACAGGGGGCCGGGAATGAGCAGTTCTTC.

J is TRBJ2-7 and V is TRBV15, with unresolved D. There are 16 residues in the CDR3. Germline CDR1 reads LNHNV; CDR2 reads YYDKDF (reference sequence). The V and J ends lost 0 bases and 0 bases respectively, with 12 bases between them. For the CDR3, the DNA is TGTGCCACCAGCAGAGACGTAGCACTTGGCTCCTACGAGCAGTACTTC. Its translation: CATSRDVALGSYEQYF.

The chain is built from TRBV5-1 and TRBJ2-7; TRBD2 might be the D (5 bases). Trimming stripped 1 base from V and 2 bases from J, with 10 bases between. The germline V gene encodes CDR1 SGHRS and CDR2 YFSETQ. This CDR3 has 14 amino acids. The CDR3 region has the DNA TGCGCCAGCAGCTTGAGCGGAACCACCTACGAGCAGTACTTC. Amino acid sequence: CASSLSGTTYEQYF.

This clone has a single count. The chain links TRBV10-3 to TRBJ2-1; possible D gene TRBD2, 6 bases. Germline V lookup: CDR1 ENHRY, CDR2 SYGVKD. This CDR3 comprises 13 residues. The germline V and J ends were trimmed by 7 bases and 4 bases, with 11 bases remaining between them. This chain's CDR3 is CAITQTRYNEQFF. The CDR3 bases are TGTGCCATCACCCAGACTAGGTACAATGAGCAGTTCTTC.

J is TRBJ1-5 and V is TRBV9, with D perhaps TRBD1 (6 bases). Trimming cost V 4 bases and J 6 bases, with 17 bases left between them. CDR1 is SGDLS, CDR2 YYNGEE, per germline. The CDR3 spans 15 residues. The DNA for the CDR3 is TGTGCCAGCAGCCCAGATCTGGGGGCTCTTCAGCCCCAGCATTTT. It translates to CASSPDLGALQPQHF.

The sample holds one count of this clone. The chain recombines TRBV5-1 with TRBJ2-5, with TRBD2 matching over 7 bases. The length of the CDR3 is 12 residues. Germline V gene data show CDR1 as SGHRS and CDR2 as YFSETQ. Trimming at V came to 7 bases and at J to 3 bases, leaving 3 bases not matched to a gene. The CDR3 region is CASSRGEETQYF. CDR3 DNA: TGCGCCAGCTCCCGGGGGGAAGAGACCCAGTACTTC.

The chain links TRBV6-6 to TRBJ2-7; a weak D match, TRBD2 (6 bases). CDR3 size: 16 residues. Germline CDR1 and CDR2: MNHNY and SVGAGI (reference sequence). V lost 0 bases to trimming and J lost 4 bases, with 16 bases between them. Here the CDR3 DNA reads TGTGCCAGCAGTTACTCGAAGGCGGGACCCGGATACGAGCAGTACTTC. Its protein is CASSYSKAGPGYEQYF.

The V gene is TRBV5-1, the J gene TRBJ2-1; TRBD2 agrees at 10 bases. The junction had 6 bases not matched to a gene; V was cut back by 6 bases and J by 3 bases. Germline V gene lookup returns CDR1 SGHRS and CDR2 YFSETQ. This CDR3 is 15 amino acids long. CDR3 in DNA: TGCGCCAGCATCCCAGTAGCGGGAGGCTACAATGAGCAGTTCTTC. Protein: CASIPVAGGYNEQFF.

The rearrangement joins TRBV5-1 to TRBJ2-5; possibly TRBD1 for D (6 bases). CDR1 SGHRS and CDR2 YFSETQ come from the germline V gene. The CDR3 sequence is 14 residues long. V was clipped by 3 bases and J by 5 bases, with 14 bases between them. The chain's CDR3 is CASSSTTGSETQYF. The CDR3 DNA sequence: TGCGCCAGCAGCTCAACTACAGGGTCGGAGACCCAGTACTTC.

The V and J genes are TRBV30 and TRBJ2-3, with 7 bases identical to TRBD2. The CDR3 totals 15 residues. The germline CDR1 and CDR2 sequences are GTSNPN and SVGIG (reference sequence). Trimming at V came to 5 bases and at J to 4 bases, leaving 12 bases not matched to a gene. The CDR3 reads CAWAPGGRYADTQYF. As DNA, the CDR3 is TGTGCCTGGGCCCCTGGCGGGAGATATGCAGATACGCAGTATTTT.

The chain links TRBV10-3 to TRBJ2-5; D not certain. Germline values: CDR1 ENHRY, CDR2 SYGVKD. Trimming pared 3 bases from V and 2 bases from J, leaving 7 bases between. The CDR3 runs 13 residues. The CDR3 bases are TGTGCCATCAGTGAAGTAGGACAAGAGACCCAGTACTTC. Translation: CAISEVGQETQYF.

The V call is TRBV30, the J call TRBJ1-1, with 7 bases lining up with TRBD1. Germline values: CDR1 GTSNPN, CDR2 SVGIG (reference sequence). This CDR3 has 12 residues. Losses at the gene ends were 3 bases for V and 7 bases for J; bases not matched to a gene: 5. CDR3 sequence: CAWRARDSEAFF. For the CDR3, the DNA is TGTGCCTGGAGGGCCAGGGACAGTGAAGCTTTCTTT.

J is TRBJ2-7 and V is TRBV18; TRBD2 aligns across 8 bases. Per the germline V gene, CDR1 is KGHSH and CDR2 is LQKENI. The length of the CDR3 is 14 residues. J gave up 4 bases and V 2 bases, and 4 bases lay outside the gene matches. The CDR3: CASSPGLAGYEQYF. The CDR3 bases are TGTGCCAGCTCACCAGGTCTAGCGGGTTACGAGCAGTACTTC.

J is TRBJ2-2 and V is TRBV5-1, with D possibly being TRBD1 or TRBD2 (5 bases each). V lost 2 bases, J lost 3 bases, and 8 bases lay in between. Germline V lookup: CDR1 SGHRS, CDR2 YFSETQ. The CDR3 has 14 residues. The DNA for the CDR3 is TGCGCCAGCAGCTTTGAGGGACACACCGGGGAGCTGTTTTTT. Protein product: CASSFEGHTGELFF.

J is TRBJ2-1 and V is TRBV4-1; 10 positions agree with TRBD2. The germline V gene encodes CDR1 MGHRA and CDR2 YSYEKL. This CDR3 is 16 amino acids long. The ends lost 2 bases at V and 3 bases at J; junction bases unmatched: 4. CDR3 protein: CASSQPRLAGYNEQFF. Here the CDR3 DNA reads TGCGCCAGCAGCCAACCTCGACTAGCGGGCTACAATGAGCAGTTCTTC.

The genes are TRBV7-3 and TRBJ2-3; D gene unclear. The CDR3 covers 13 residues. With 5 bases removed from V and 4 bases from J, the gap between germline ends came to 10 bases. Germline V lookup: CDR1 SGHTA, CDR2 FQGTGA. The CDR3 is CASSLSTSDTQYF. Written as DNA, the CDR3 is TGTGCCAGCAGCCTATCCACGTCAGATACGCAGTATTTT. Drawing the rest from reference TRBV7-3 and TRBJ2-3, the complete variable domain is GAGVSQTPSNKVTEKGKYVELRCDPISGHTALYWYRQSLGQGPEFLIYFQGTGAADDSGLPNDRFFAVRPEGSVSTLKIQRTERGDSAVYLCASSLSTSDTQYFGPGTRLTVL.

In the case of this clone: Possible read error: a much larger clone is one base away. The V gene is TRBV5-1, the J gene TRBJ2-5; 12 bases line up with TRBD2. The trim removed 4 bases at V and 1 base at J, leaving 2 bases unmatched. Germline V gives CDR1 SGHRS, CDR2 YFSETQ. This CDR3 is built from 15 residues. The CDR3 DNA reads as TGCGCCAGCAGCCTGACTAGCGGGGGCCAAGAGACCCAGTACTTC. Translated, it gives CASSLTSGGQETQYF.

V gene TRBV6-1 combines with J gene TRBJ2-7; 10 bases are a match to TRBD1. This CDR3 is built from 12 residues. V trimming: 8 bases; J trimming: 6 bases; junction bases outside the gene matches: 4. The germline CDR1 and CDR2 sequences are MNHNS and SASEGT. The CDR3 bases are TGTGCCAGCGGGACAGGGGTTGGCGAGCAGTACTTC. This translates into CASGTGVGEQYF.

This chain connects TRBV4-2 to TRBJ2-1, with TRBD2 matching 12 bases. The germline gives CDR1 LGHNA, CDR2 YNFKEQ. V was pared by 0 bases and J by 10 bases, with 10 bases of the junction left unmatched. The CDR3 has 17 residues. The CDR3 DNA is TGTGCCAGCAGCCAAGATCTTCTAGCGGGAGGGCCTGGCGAGCAGTTCTTC. Translating it yields CASSQDLLAGGPGEQFF.

To note about this clone: At one of its ends the junction is not consistent with the germline gene, which may arise from a read error. The gene calls are TRBV27 and TRBJ2-1; 8 bases map to TRBD2. The germline V gene encodes CDR1 MNHEY and CDR2 SMNVEV (reference sequence). The CDR3 runs 16 residues. The CDR3 nucleotides read TGCCTAAGCGGGAGCCCAGTTTTTAGTTCCTACAATGAGCAGTTCTTC. It specifies CLSGSPVFSSYNEQFF.

This chain connects TRBV5-1 to TRBJ2-1, with TRBD2 identical over 9 bases. V was pared by 1 base and J by 10 bases, with 9 bases of the junction left unmatched. The CDR3 loop spans 15 amino acids. CDR1 and CDR2 from the germline V gene are SGHRS and YFSETQ. The CDR3 reads CASSLLSGRPAEQFF. The CDR3 DNA sequence: TGCGCCAGCAGCTTGTTAAGCGGGAGGCCGGCCGAGCAGTTCTTC.

This chain joins TRBV6-6 and TRBJ2-2, with a possible D match to TRBD2 (6 bases). The germline CDR1 and CDR2 sequences are MNHNY and SVGAGI (reference sequence). Trimming left V 5 bases short and J 7 bases short, with 14 bases between. This CDR3 has 14 amino acids. CDR3 nucleotide sequence: TGTGCCAGCAGTCCCTGGGACTTACGCGGGGAGCTGTTTTTT. Amino acids: CASSPWDLRGELFF.

This chain links TRBV9 with TRBJ2-1, with 11 bases identical to TRBD2. V lost 3 bases, J lost 9 bases, and 8 bases stayed unmatched. The germline CDR1 and CDR2 sequences are SGDLS and YYNGEE. The CDR3 is 15 residues long. CDR3: CASSAVAGGNVEQFF. The CDR3 coding sequence is TGTGCCAGCAGCGCCGTAGCGGGAGGGAATGTTGAGCAGTTCTTC.

The chain has TRBV7-8 and TRBJ2-1, with D perhaps TRBD2 (5 bases). Germline V gene data show CDR1 as SGHVS and CDR2 as FQNEAQ. V shed 5 bases and J shed 13 bases, with 6 bases lying between them. This CDR3 comprises 9 residues. The CDR3 reads CASSPGQFF. The DNA of the CDR3 is TGTGCCAGCAGCCCGGGACAGTTCTTC.

The J gene is TRBJ2-7, the V gene TRBV4-2, with D unresolved. In germline, CDR1 is LGHNA, CDR2 YNFKEQ. This CDR3 has 15 residues. V shed 0 bases and J shed 0 bases, with 9 bases lying between them. CDR3 nucleotide sequence: TGTGCCAGCAGCCAAGATCAGGCCAGCTCCTACGAGCAGTACTTC. Protein product: CASSQDQASSYEQYF.

This CDR3 reads CAWNHGGYTF. CDR3 DNA: TGTGCCTGGAATCACGGTGGCTACACCTTC. The rearrangement links TRBV30 to TRBJ1-2; D remains ambiguous. V dropped 4 bases and J dropped 7 bases, with 7 bases sitting between them. The germline gives CDR1 GTSNPN, CDR2 SVGIG (reference sequence). The CDR3 is made up of 10 amino acids. The variable domain in full, with the rest retrieved from reference TRBV30 and TRBJ1-2, is SQTIHQWPATLVQPVGSPLSLECTVEGTSNPNLYWYRQAAGRGLQLLFYSVGIGQISSEVPQNLSASRPQDRQFILSSKKLLLSDSGFYLCAWNHGGYTFGSGTRLTVV.